The 28 T cell receptor beta chains given below trace back to one sample, sequenced in a study of T cell responses to AZD1222 COVID-19 vaccine. Profiling relied on immunoSEQ multiplex PCR, and the TCRdb table lists in-frame clones only, not all of them. The data contain approximately 98,000 clones, roughly 84% of them singletons. The specimen was peripheral blood, collected on day 0 of AZD1222 vaccination. The receptors were sampled from an adult in good health.

There are a few counts of this clone. This chain connects TRBV7-2 to TRBJ1-6, with TRBD1 identical over 9 bases. Germline assignment: CDR1 SGHTA and CDR2 FQGNSA. After removal of 0 bases from V and 10 bases from J, the junction contained 10 bases not matched to a gene. CDR3 size: 17 residues. The DNA of the CDR3 is TGTGCCAGCAGCTTAGCGCACTGGGGACAGGGTCAGTCACCCCTCCACTTT. It specifies CASSLAHWGQGQSPLHF.

The rearrangement links TRBV28 to TRBJ1-3, with no clear D. The V and J ends lost 2 bases and 0 bases respectively, with 8 bases between them. The V gene's germline CDR1 is MDHEN and CDR2 SYDVKM. The CDR3 is 15 residues long. The CDR3 sequence: CASSLASTSGNTIYF. The CDR3, as DNA: TGTGCCAGCAGTTTAGCGTCGACCTCTGGAAACACCATATATTTT. The whole variable domain, remainder taken from reference TRBV28 and TRBJ1-3, is DVKVTQSSRYLVKRTGEKVFLECVQDMDHENMFWYRQDPGLGLRLIYFSYDVKMKEKGDIPEGYSVSREKKERFSLILESASTNQTSMYLCASSLASTSGNTIYFGEGSWLTVV.

The CDR3 coding sequence is TGTGCCTGGAGTGTTTTCTCTAGGGGCAATCAGCCCCAGCATTTT. This sequence encodes CAWSVFSRGNQPQHF. The rearrangement links TRBV30 to TRBJ1-5; D unresolved. This CDR3 is 15 amino acids long. The V end was cut by 0 bases, the J end by 2 bases, with 11 bases between. Germline V gene sequence: CDR1 GTSNPN, CDR2 SVGIG (reference sequence).

The rearrangement joins TRBV30 to TRBJ2-6; D call uncertain. There are 15 residues in the CDR3. V dropped 5 bases and J dropped 1 base, with 12 bases sitting between them. Per the germline V gene, CDR1 is GTSNPN and CDR2 is SVGIG (reference sequence). This chain's CDR3 is CAWGRDLSGANVLTF. Here the CDR3 DNA reads TGTGCCTGGGGAAGAGATTTGTCTGGGGCCAACGTCCTGACTTTC.

The gene calls are TRBV4-1 and TRBJ2-5, with unresolved D. The CDR3 is 15 residues long. Trimming pared 1 base from V and 1 base from J, leaving 10 bases between. Germline CDR1 reads MGHRA; CDR2 reads YSYEKL. CDR3 protein: CASSQAPRSQETQYF. The CDR3 region has the DNA TGCGCCAGCAGCCAAGCTCCCCGTAGCCAAGAGACCCAGTACTTC.

Turning to this clone: This sample also contains other DNA sequences that code for the same CDR3. The V call is TRBV3-1 (or the pseudogene TRBV3-2), the J call TRBJ1-5; TRBD1 might be the D (5 bases). V shed 0 bases and J shed 7 bases, with 7 bases lying between them. Germline V gives CDR1 LGHDT, CDR2 YNNKEL (reference sequence). CDR3 length: 13 residues. CDR3 region: CASSQDRDQPQHF. In DNA, the CDR3 is TGTGCCAGCAGCCAAGACAGGGACCAGCCCCAGCATTTT.

The J gene is TRBJ2-1, the V gene TRBV13, with 10 bases identical to TRBD2. Per germline, CDR1 PRHDT and CDR2 FYEKMQ (reference sequence). The junction had 11 bases not matched to a gene; V was cut back by 5 bases and J by 7 bases. This CDR3 contains 16 residues. Here the CDR3 DNA reads TGTGCCAGCAGCGAACTAGCGGGGCAATTAAGAAATGAGCAGTTCTTC. Translation gives CASSELAGQLRNEQFF.

The chain has TRBV30 and TRBJ2-6; the D gene is possibly TRBD1 (5 bases). The CDR3 has 14 amino acids. Germline CDR1 reads GTSNPN; CDR2 reads SVGIG (reference sequence). The germline V and J ends were trimmed by 5 bases and 0 bases, with 8 bases remaining between them. The CDR3 protein is CAWSRDSGANVLTF. In nucleotides, the CDR3 is TGTGCCTGGTCCAGGGACTCTGGGGCCAACGTCCTGACTTTC. The entire variable domain, with the rest obtained from reference TRBV30 and TRBJ2-6, is as follows: SQTIHQWPATLVQPVGSPLSLECTVEGTSNPNLYWYRQAAGRGLQLLFYSVGIGQISSEVPQNLSASRPQDRQFILSSKKLLLSDSGFYLCAWSRDSGANVLTFGAGSRLTVL.

The chain combines TRBV24-1 with TRBJ1-5; TRBD1 agrees at 9 bases. The CDR3 is made up of 15 amino acids. The V gene's germline CDR1 is KGHDR and CDR2 SFDVKD. Trimming at V came to 7 bases and at J to 3 bases, leaving 6 bases not matched to a gene. Written as DNA, the CDR3 is TGTGCCACCAGCGCCGGGGACAGGGTCAATCAGCCCCAGCATTTT. Its protein is CATSAGDRVNQPQHF.

In nucleotides, the CDR3 is TGTGCCAGCAGTCAGGAAGGCAGGGGAGGCAATGAGCAGTTCTTC. Translating it yields CASSQEGRGGNEQFF. V and J are TRBV7-2 and TRBJ2-1; either TRBD1 or TRBD2 may fit D (6 bases each). Germline V gene sequence: CDR1 SGHTA, CDR2 FQGNSA. The CDR3 length is 15 residues. The ends were cut back, 6 bases at V and 6 bases at J, with 18 bases in the middle.

The chain has TRBV9 and TRBJ2-5; 11 bases are shared with TRBD1. The CDR3 is made up of 16 amino acids. V trimming: 0 bases; J trimming: 4 bases; junction bases outside the gene matches: 5. Germline V gene lookup returns CDR1 SGDLS and CDR2 YYNGEE. This chain's CDR3 is CASSVAGQGGAETQYF. CDR3 nucleotide sequence: TGTGCCAGCAGCGTAGCGGGACAGGGGGGAGCAGAGACCCAGTACTTC.

J is TRBJ1-1 and V is TRBV11-2; D perhaps matches TRBD1 (6 bases). With 5 bases removed from V and 3 bases from J, the gap between germline ends came to 13 bases. CDR3 size: 14 residues. Germline values: CDR1 SGHAT, CDR2 FQNNGV. The CDR3 DNA sequence: TGTGCCAGCAGCCAAAGAGGGGGGTACACTGAAGCTTTCTTT. Amino acid sequence: CASSQRGGYTEAFF.

The V call is TRBV30, the J call TRBJ2-2, with 9 bases fitting TRBD1. CDR3 length: 15 amino acids. From germline, CDR1 is GTSNPN and CDR2 SVGIG (reference sequence). V shed 2 bases, J shed 3 bases, and the junction held 4 bases outside the gene matches. The CDR3 loop is CAWSRQGGDTGELFF. The CDR3 region has the DNA TGTGCCTGGAGTAGACAGGGGGGAGACACCGGGGAGCTGTTTTTT.

The chain couples TRBV28 to TRBJ2-4; 7 nucleotides agree with TRBD1. Germline CDR1 MDHEN, CDR2 SYDVKM. Germline trimming cut 1 base from V and 9 bases from J; bases unmatched to any gene: 9. The CDR3 length is 15 residues. This CDR3 reads CASSLSKTGMVIQYF. As DNA, the CDR3 is TGTGCCAGCAGTTTATCTAAGACAGGGATGGTCATTCAGTACTTC. Full variable domain (remainder filled in from reference TRBV28 and TRBJ2-4): DVKVTQSSRYLVKRTGEKVFLECVQDMDHENMFWYRQDPGLGLRLIYFSYDVKMKEKGDIPEGYSVSREKKERFSLILESASTNQTSMYLCASSLSKTGMVIQYFGAGTRLSVL.

This clone came up once. The gene calls are TRBV28 and TRBJ2-6; D call uncertain. The V gene's germline CDR1 is MDHEN and CDR2 SYDVKM. Deletions cut 3 bases from V and 2 bases from J, with 8 bases between. This CDR3 comprises 15 residues. Here the CDR3 reads CASSFAIAGANVLTF. The CDR3, as DNA: TGTGCCAGCAGTTTCGCCATTGCTGGGGCCAACGTCCTGACTTTC.

This clone showed up just a few times. The chain links TRBV5-4 to TRBJ1-1; 7 bases fit TRBD1. There are 16 residues in the CDR3. After removal of 4 bases from V and 1 base from J, the junction contained 10 bases not matched to a gene. Germline V gene lookup returns CDR1 SGHNT and CDR2 YYREEE (reference sequence). The DNA of the CDR3 is TGTGCCAGCAGCCCCCAGGGACAGCAAGCGAACACTGAAGCTTTCTTT. The encoded protein is CASSPQGQQANTEAFF.

This clone came up once. The chain combines TRBV5-4 with TRBJ2-7; D possibly corresponds to TRBD2 (7 bases). V lost 2 bases and J 3 bases, leaving 12 bases between the germline ends. Germline values: CDR1 SGHNT, CDR2 YYREEE (reference sequence). The CDR3 totals 14 residues. The CDR3 region is CASSLGGAIYEQYF. CDR3 nucleotide sequence: TGTGCCAGCAGCTTAGGGGGGGCCATCTACGAGCAGTACTTC.

This sequence joins TRBV27 and TRBJ1-1, with 8 bases that match TRBD1. Germline CDR1 MNHEY, CDR2 SMNVEV (reference sequence). This CDR3 spans 15 amino acids. V lost 7 bases to trimming and J lost 1 base; unmatched junction nucleotides: 8. The CDR3 region has the DNA TGTGCCAGCACTACTCCCGGGACAGGGAACACTGAAGCTTTCTTT. As protein: CASTTPGTGNTEAFF.

V gene TRBV12-3 or TRBV12-4 combines with J gene TRBJ1-1, with D unclear. V lost 3 bases, J lost 8 bases, and 7 bases lay in between. This CDR3 has 11 amino acids. The CDR3 nucleotides read TGTGCCAGCAGTTTGGGCGGAGAAGCTTTCTTT. It translates to CASSLGGEAFF.

The genes are TRBV5-1 and TRBJ1-1; 7 bases map to TRBD1. Losses at the gene ends were 0 bases for V and 5 bases for J; bases not matched to a gene: 7. This CDR3 has 15 residues. Germline V gives CDR1 SGHRS, CDR2 YFSETQ. The CDR3 spells CASSLGPQGGTEAFF. The CDR3 coding sequence is TGCGCCAGCAGCTTGGGGCCCCAGGGGGGGACTGAAGCTTTCTTT. Full variable domain (missing parts from reference TRBV5-1 and TRBJ1-1): KAGVTQTPRYLIKTRGQQVTLSCSPISGHRSVSWYQQTPGQGLQFLFEYFSETQRNKGNFPGRFSGRQFSNSRSEMNVSTLELGDSALYLCASSLGPQGGTEAFFGQGTRLTVV.

The J gene is TRBJ2-7, the V gene TRBV5-3; 8 bases map to TRBD1. TRBV5-3 is treated as an ORF (open reading frame) with a function not yet certain. V shed 3 bases, J shed 2 bases, and the junction held 19 bases outside the gene matches. This CDR3 contains 19 residues. The CDR3 coding sequence is TGTGCCAGAAGCTCCAGGGGGCGCAAGCAAACCTATTTGGCCTACGAGCAGTACTTC. This encodes CARSSRGRKQTYLAYEQYF.

The rearrangement uses TRBV5-1 and TRBJ1-1; D remains ambiguous. CDR1 is SGHRS and CDR2 is YFSETQ in the germline V gene. The CDR3 has 15 amino acids. The V and J ends lost 1 base and 0 bases respectively, with 10 bases between them. In nucleotides, the CDR3 is TGCGCCAGCAGCTTGTACTACATTATGAACACTGAAGCTTTCTTT. Amino acid sequence: CASSLYYIMNTEAFF.

The chain uses TRBV5-4 and TRBJ2-5; the D gene is possibly TRBD1 (5 bases). The V end lost 4 bases, the J end lost 1 base, and 14 bases lay between the germline ends. The CDR3 loop spans 15 amino acids. Per the germline V gene, CDR1 is SGHNT and CDR2 is YYREEE (reference sequence). The CDR3 nucleotides are TGTGCCAGCAGCGTACAAGGGGAACTCCAAGAGACCCAGTACTTC. Amino acid sequence: CASSVQGELQETQYF.

The chain combines TRBV7-3 with TRBJ2-2; TRBD2 agrees at 10 bases. V was clipped by 4 bases and J by 4 bases; unmatched bases: 3. The germline CDR1 and CDR2 sequences are SGHTA and FQGTGA. The CDR3 contains 15 residues. The CDR3 protein is CASSSGTSVTGELFF. The DNA of the CDR3 is TGTGCCAGCAGCTCAGGGACTAGCGTCACCGGGGAGCTGTTTTTT.

There are a few counts of this clone. The V and J genes are TRBV27 and TRBJ1-5, with TRBD1 as a possible D gene (6 bases). This CDR3 region has 15 residues. Germline V gives CDR1 MNHEY, CDR2 SMNVEV (reference sequence). V was trimmed by 2 bases and J by 7 bases, leaving 15 bases between them. Here the CDR3 DNA reads TGTGCCAGCAGTTTAATGGGGTACGGGGGCCAGCCCCAGCATTTT. Translating gives CASSLMGYGGQPQHF.

This clone showed up just a few times. The gene calls are TRBV30 and TRBJ1-5; D is unresolved. V lost 2 bases and J 1 base, leaving 12 bases between the germline ends. The CDR3 loop spans 15 amino acids. Germline-derived CDR1 and CDR2 are GTSNPN and SVGIG (reference sequence). This CDR3 reads CAWSRDVGSNQPQHF. The CDR3 region has the DNA TGTGCCTGGAGTCGAGACGTCGGGAGCAATCAGCCCCAGCATTTT. Complete variable domain (other parts from reference TRBV30 and TRBJ1-5): SQTIHQWPATLVQPVGSPLSLECTVEGTSNPNLYWYRQAAGRGLQLLFYSVGIGQISSEVPQNLSASRPQDRQFILSSKKLLLSDSGFYLCAWSRDVGSNQPQHFGDGTRLSIL.

The chain combines TRBV5-1 with TRBJ2-7, with 12 positions matching TRBD2. The trim removed 1 base at V and 7 bases at J, leaving 9 bases unmatched. Germline V gene data show CDR1 as SGHRS and CDR2 as YFSETQ. The CDR3 extends over 16 amino acids. The CDR3 is CASSLSLAGGSSEQYF. The CDR3 DNA follows: TGCGCCAGCAGCTTGTCCCTAGCGGGGGGGTCGTCAGAGCAGTACTTC.

This chain links TRBV9 with TRBJ2-7; 9 nucleotides agree with TRBD1. Germline lookup yields CDR1 SGDLS and CDR2 YYNGEE. The CDR3 sequence is 15 residues long. Germline trimming cut 3 bases from V and 0 bases from J; bases unmatched to any gene: 4. The CDR3 DNA reads as TGTGCCAGCAGCGAGACAGGGGGACTCTCCTACGAGCAGTACTTC. This encodes CASSETGGLSYEQYF.